This T cell receptor beta chain was retrieved from a study of blood T cell repertoires in COVID-19. This CDR3 is 15 amino acids long. Germline-derived CDR1 and CDR2 are KGHSH and LQKENI. The trim removed 5 bases at V and 3 bases at J, leaving 5 bases unmatched. TCRdb keeps only in-frame clones here, not all; method: immunoSEQ multiplex PCR. The table records hundreds of thousands of clones, more than 85% of them present only once. This chain joins TRBV18 and TRBJ2-1, with 9 bases matching TRBD1. This receptor was obtained from a man aged 35-49 years with acute or convalescent COVID-19. Sequenced sample: peripheral blood. The CDR3 spells CASSAGQGDYNEQFF. Here the CDR3 DNA reads TGTGCCAGCTCAGCGGGACAGGGTGACTACAATGAGCAGTTCTTC. Variable domain in full (rest from reference TRBV18 and TRBJ2-1): NAGVMQNPRHLVRRRGQEARLRCSPMKGHSHVYWYRQLPEEGLKFMVYLQKENIIDESGMPKERFSAEFPKEGPSILRIQQVVRGDSAAYFCASSAGQGDYNEQFFGPGTRLTVL.